This T cell receptor beta chain was identified during a study of cytomegalovirus exposure and HLA in healthy donors. General study points: In an earlier analysis, productive rearrangement rates for most beta V segments clustered near 87% or 30%. Roughly uniform depth of sequencing across donors was assumed in presence/absence analyses. Among TCR beta chains of equal frequency, HLA-associated ones were more clonally expanded in a later analysis.

A remark on this clone: Its antigen remains unidentified.

The PCR had 60 Vbeta and 13 Jbeta primers. Sequencing used immunoSEQ multiplex PCR; TCRdb keeps in-frame clones, though not all of them. This table has some 110,000 clones, less than 85% appearing once. With 0 bases removed from V and 2 bases from J, the gap between germline ends came to 17 bases. Looked up from germline, CDR1 is SQVTM and CDR2 is ANQGSEA. The CDR3 length is 16 residues. The V call is TRBV29-1, the J call TRBJ2-7; no firm D call. Sequenced: PBMCs. This receptor was obtained from a man in his fifties in good health and CMV-seropositive. Here the CDR3 DNA reads TGCAGCGTTGAAGAGCCTGGAGTTGTAGCCCCCTACGAGCAGTACTTC. Translating gives CSVEEPGVVAPYEQYF.